This is a list of T cell receptor beta chains from one sample in a study of shared clonotypes between healthy human individuals. Clones were sequenced by immunoSEQ multiplex PCR, and TCRdb holds only the in-frame ones, with some missing. The top ten clones hold approximately 1.7% of a sample with about 2,200,000 clones, about 92% of them seen once. Source material: naive CD8+ T cells from PBMCs. All receptors come from a man between 18 and 35 years old in good health. Some clones in this sample may be carry-over from other donors' samples. Both conserved end residues are trimmed from each CDR3.

cdr3_aa,v_call
AKSGTHSYEQY,TRBV2
ASSTIAGVSYNEQF,TRBV5-4
ASSFLTGGPLYEQY,TRBV27
ASRLTDRGNYYGYT,TRBV28
ASSPRYLEQY,TRBV28
ASSQFRGTQETQY,TRBV4-2
ASSFGPALYNEQF,TRBV27
ASSQDPGVRRYEQY,TRBV4-3
SVEERDNYEQY,TRBV29-1
ASSLRGPYNEQF,TRBV27
ASRESRQRTGELF,TRBV5-5
ASTDWYNEQF,TRBV6-1
ASKWNTSTDTQY,TRBV21-1
ASSSTGETQY,TRBV5-6
ASTMRTWKLYYNEQF,TRBV5-6
ASSPQGSGELF,TRBV7-9
ASSLGGVSSGRGSQETQY,TRBV5-1
ASSEFALSGNYGYT,TRBV2
ASLGTERDDEQF,TRBV27
ASSGGPGLAGEDTQY,TRBV9
ASRPDGWAEQY,TRBV27
ASSSTGGAGQPQH,TRBV7-9
ASSLLGTSGMHNEQF,TRBV27
ATSRDRRLAGVDTQY,TRBV15
ASTRDRASDEQY,TRBV9
ASSLVLAGGPAKETQY,TRBV5-1
AISEVTGGTEQY,TRBV10-3
APGAHLQPQH,TRBV30
ASSHATSVYNEQF,TRBV4-3
ASSHSGTPYEQY,TRBV7-9
ASSQARDRGLATNEKLF,TRBV18
ASSLQGAVTKNIQY,TRBV11-2
AIPAGRSGNTIY,TRBV7-9
ASSAQLPSGSADTQY,TRBV27
ASSLGIATVLPYNEQF,TRBV7-2
ASSQSRDRVYEQY,TRBV4-3
ASSPLNTEAF,TRBV9
ASSQEDRGLPEAF,TRBV4-2
ASSFNRVYEQY,TRBV27
ASSLAGPRETQY,TRBV5-1
ASSPGLLYEQY,TRBV19
ASTSRGAGYEQY,TRBV28
ASSDWMNTEAF,TRBV2